The sequence of this TCR beta chain was determined in a study of shared clonotypes between healthy human individuals. CDR1 and CDR2 from the germline V gene are MNHNY and SVGAGI (reference sequence). The ends lost 6 bases at V and 6 bases at J; junction bases unmatched: 3. This CDR3 spans 12 amino acids. Measured with immunoSEQ multiplex PCR; TCRdb has only the in-frame clones, and not every one. The sample carries roughly 2.6 million clones, more than 80% recorded once. The sample taken for sequencing was naive CD4+ T cells sorted from blood. Specified subset: CD45RA+ positively selected. The chain joins TRBV6-6 to TRBJ1-2, with 8 bases that match TRBD1. The source of this sequence is a man between 18 and 29 years old in good health. The DNA for the CDR3 is TGTGCCAGCAGGACAGGGGATAATGGCTACACCTTC. It translates to CASRTGDNGYTF.